This T cell receptor beta chain was documented in a study of T-cell memory formation after mild COVID-19. This clonotype was seen at least ten times. TCRdb called the 5' RACE reads again in MiXCR, with one record for every CDR3 protein. The sample consists of 350,000 to 400,000 distinct CDR3 sequences, around 21% of them appearing once. V dropped 2 bases and J dropped 5; count of bases not matched to a gene: 5. In germline, CDR1 is MGHDK, CDR2 SYGVNS. The CDR3 extends over 16 amino acids. Material for sequencing was PBMCs or a T cell subset sorted from them (not recorded which). The genes are TRBV25-1 and TRBJ2-1, with TRBD1 matching over 11 bases. The clonotype comes from an adult woman who had mild COVID-19 (a few samples of this study predate the infection). Cell type and time point are not known. The CDR3 is CASSEREGQGDNEQFF. The CDR3 bases are TGTGCCAGCAGTGAAAGGGAGGGACAGGGGGACAATGAGCAGTTCTTC. Full variable domain (rest looked up from reference TRBV25-1 and TRBJ2-1): EADIYQTPRYLVIGTGKKITLECSQTMGHDKMYWYQQDPGMELHLIHYSYGVNSTEKGDLSSESTVSRIRTEHFPLTLESARPSHTSQYLCASSEREGQGDNEQFFGPGTRLTVL.